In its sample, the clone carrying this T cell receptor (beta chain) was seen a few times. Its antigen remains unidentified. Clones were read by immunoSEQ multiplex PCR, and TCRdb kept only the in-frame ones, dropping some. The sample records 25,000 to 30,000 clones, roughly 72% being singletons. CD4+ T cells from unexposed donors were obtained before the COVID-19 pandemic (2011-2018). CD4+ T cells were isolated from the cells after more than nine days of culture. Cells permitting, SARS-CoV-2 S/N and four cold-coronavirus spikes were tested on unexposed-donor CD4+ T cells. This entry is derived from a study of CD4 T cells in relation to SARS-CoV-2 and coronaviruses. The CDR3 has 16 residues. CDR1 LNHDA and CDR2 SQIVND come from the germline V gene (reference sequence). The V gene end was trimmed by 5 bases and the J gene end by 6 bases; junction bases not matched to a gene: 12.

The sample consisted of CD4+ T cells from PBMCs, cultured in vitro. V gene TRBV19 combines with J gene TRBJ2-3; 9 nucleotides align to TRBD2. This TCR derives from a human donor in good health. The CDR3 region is CASSSFSAGGTDTQYF. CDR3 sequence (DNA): TGTGCCAGTAGTTCCTTTTCAGCGGGAGGTACCGATACGCAGTATTTT.